A single sample is the source of the 20 T cell receptor beta chains below, sequenced in a study of blood T cell repertoires in COVID-19. Profiled with immunoSEQ multiplex PCR; TCRdb holds only in-frame clones, not every one. This table holds over 70,000 clones, 90% found once. Sequencing was done on a sample of peripheral blood. The receptors here all came from a young man with COVID-19, enrolled during active disease.

A single count supports this clone. This chain joins TRBV5-7 and TRBJ1-2; 7 nucleotides align to TRBD1. TRBV5-7 is an open reading frame whose function is uncertain. Trimming removed 7 bases from V and 1 base from J; junction bases left unmatched: 19. CDR3 length equals 18 residues. The CDR3 region has the DNA TGTGCCAGCGGTTTGGGGTGTGGACAGGCGGGCGTTAACTATGGCTACACCTTC. Protein product: CASGLGCGQAGVNYGYTF.

The rearrangement joins TRBV19 to TRBJ2-2, with 10 bases matching TRBD2. V shed 6 bases, J shed 4 bases, and the junction held 8 bases outside the gene matches. The CDR3 contains 16 residues. CDR1 is LNHDA and CDR2 is SQIVND in the germline V gene (reference sequence). CDR3 loop: CASSPGLADFTGELFF. The CDR3, as DNA: TGTGCCAGTAGCCCCGGACTAGCGGACTTCACCGGGGAGCTGTTTTTT. The full variable domain, with the rest looked up from reference TRBV19 and TRBJ2-2, is DGGITQSPKYLFRKEGQNVTLSCEQNLNHDAMYWYRQDPGQGLRLIYYSQIVNDFQKGDIAEGYSVSREKKESFPLTVTSAQKNPTAFYLCASSPGLADFTGELFFGEGSRLTVL.

The chain uses TRBV4-3 and TRBJ2-3; perhaps TRBD2 as D (6 bases). CDR1 and CDR2 (germline): LGHNA, YSLEER. This CDR3 contains 16 residues. V was clipped by 1 base and J by 1 base, with 12 bases between them. This chain's CDR3 is CASSQGPGAGTDTQYF. The CDR3 bases are TGCGCCAGCAGCCAAGGTCCGGGAGCGGGCACAGATACGCAGTATTTT.

The chain uses TRBV5-1 and TRBJ2-6; TRBD1 aligns across 7 bases. Germline V gives CDR1 SGHRS, CDR2 YFSETQ. J gave up 0 bases and V 0 bases, and 9 bases lay outside the gene matches. The CDR3 has 19 residues. This CDR3 reads CASSLGDRILFSGANVLTF. The CDR3 DNA is TGCGCCAGCAGCTTGGGGGACAGAATCCTCTTCTCTGGGGCCAACGTCCTGACTTTC.

This chain joins TRBV11-1 and TRBJ2-6; D gene ambiguous. Trimming shortened V by 5 bases and J by 6 bases, and 17 bases separated the two germline ends. Germline lookup yields CDR1 SGHAT and CDR2 FQDESV (reference sequence). This CDR3 has 16 amino acids. In DNA form, the CDR3 reads TGTGCCAGCAGCCCGGTGAGGCCGCGGAAGGCCAACGTCCTGACTTTC. This codes for CASSPVRPRKANVLTF.

The chain has TRBV27 and TRBJ1-3, with a possible D match to TRBD1 (5 bases). The CDR3 is 13 amino acids. V dropped 6 bases and J dropped 4 bases, with 10 bases sitting between them. Germline CDR1 and CDR2: MNHEY and SMNVEV (reference sequence). Here the CDR3 DNA reads TGTGCCAGCAGCCGGGGGAGGGGAAACACCATATATTTT. Its translation is CASSRGRGNTIYF.

J is TRBJ2-1 and V is TRBV12-5, with a possible D match to TRBD2 (5 bases). CDR1 is LGHNT and CDR2 is FRNRAP in the germline V gene. Between the trimmed V and J ends, which lost 1 base and 2 bases, there was a span of 15 bases. The CDR3 has 17 residues. The CDR3 DNA reads TGTGCTAGTGGTTTGGCCACTAGTGCTGGGACCTACAATGAGCAGTTCTTC. Amino acid sequence: CASGLATSAGTYNEQFF.

The chain couples TRBV29-1 to TRBJ2-7, with D perhaps matching TRBD1 (5 bases). The germline CDR1 and CDR2 sequences are SQVTM and ANQGSEA. Trimming removed 1 base at V and 2 bases at J, with 12 bases between. The CDR3 is 14 amino acids. The CDR3 DNA sequence: TGCAGCGTTGAAGTGGGTGACAGTACCTACGAGCAGTACTTC. This sequence encodes CSVEVGDSTYEQYF.

V is TRBV7-8 and J is TRBJ1-6; D might be TRBD1 (5 bases). Looked up from germline, CDR1 is SGHVS and CDR2 is FQNEAQ. The V and J ends lost 7 bases and 5 bases respectively, with 12 bases between them. The length of the CDR3 is 14 residues. The CDR3 DNA is TGTGCCAGCACCCCTGGGACTAATAATTCACCCCTCCACTTT. Its protein is CASTPGTNNSPLHF.

The chain links TRBV7-9 to TRBJ1-2; possibly TRBD1 for D (6 bases). With 5 bases removed from V and 1 base from J, the gap between germline ends came to 11 bases. CDR1 and CDR2 (germline): SEHNR, FQNEAQ (reference sequence). The CDR3 contains 14 residues. The CDR3 region has the DNA TGTGCCAGCAGCCGCCAGGGGATTAACTATGGCTACACCTTC. It yields the protein CASSRQGINYGYTF.

CDR3 nucleotides: TGTGCCAGCAGCCAAGTAGGGACAGGCCCCTACGAGCAGTACTTC. The encoded protein is CASSQVGTGPYEQYF. The chain couples TRBV9 to TRBJ2-7, with TRBD1 matching 8 bases. This CDR3 is 15 amino acids long. Unmatched junction bases numbered 8, after V lost 4 bases and J lost 2 bases. Germline lookup yields CDR1 SGDLS and CDR2 YYNGEE.

This clone has more than one count but fewer than ten. In DNA, the CDR3 is TGTGCCAGCAGCGCGGGACTAGCGGGAGGGGCTGATGAGCAGTTCTTC. Its protein product is CASSAGLAGGADEQFF. This rearrangement joins TRBV7-8 to TRBJ2-1; TRBD2 aligns across 16 bases. The CDR3 has 16 residues. The V segment lost 5 bases and the J segment 8 bases; nucleotides outside the gene matches: 6. CDR1 and CDR2 (germline): SGHVS, FQNEAQ.

The V call is TRBV2, the J call TRBJ2-7; 12 bases line up with TRBD1. J was trimmed by 4 bases and V by 3 bases; bases with no gene match: 4. From germline, CDR1 is SNHLY and CDR2 FYNNEI. The CDR3 contains 15 residues. The DNA of the CDR3 is TGTGCCAGCAGTGAGCCGGGACAGGGGGCATACGAGCAGTACTTC. It specifies CASSEPGQGAYEQYF.

The chain carries TRBV19 and TRBJ1-6, with TRBD1 matching 8 bases. CDR1 LNHDA and CDR2 SQIVND come from the germline V gene (reference sequence). The V gene end was trimmed by 4 bases and the J gene end by 10 bases; junction bases not matched to a gene: 12. This CDR3 has 16 residues. The CDR3 is CASSTTDRGARSPLHF. DNA for the CDR3: TGTGCCAGTAGTACTACAGACAGGGGCGCGAGGTCACCCCTCCACTTT.

The chain couples TRBV15 to TRBJ1-2; D gene uncertain. Trimming shortened V by 0 bases and J by 7 bases, and 18 bases separated the two germline ends. In germline, CDR1 is LNHNV, CDR2 YYDKDF (reference sequence). This CDR3 contains 16 residues. The CDR3 spells CATSRDQWAPEGGYTF. CDR3 coding DNA: TGTGCCACCAGCAGAGATCAATGGGCCCCGGAGGGTGGCTACACCTTC.

This chain connects TRBV6-5 to TRBJ1-1; 12 nucleotides match TRBD1. CDR1 MNHEY and CDR2 SVGAGI come from the germline V gene. Losses at the gene ends were 2 bases for V and 6 bases for J; bases not matched to a gene: 7. The CDR3 contains 16 residues. CDR3 sequence: CASSYPPGQGAPEAFF. In DNA, the CDR3 is TGTGCCAGCAGTTACCCGCCGGGACAGGGGGCCCCTGAAGCTTTCTTT.

The rearrangement joins TRBV7-8 to TRBJ2-2, with 12 nucleotides matching TRBD2. J was trimmed by 7 bases and V by 5 bases; bases with no gene match: 11. Germline V lookup: CDR1 SGHVS, CDR2 FQNEAQ. The length of the CDR3 is 17 residues. This CDR3 is CASSIGLAGNLGGELFF. The CDR3 nucleotides are TGTGCCAGCAGCATCGGACTAGCGGGAAATTTGGGCGGGGAGCTGTTTTTT.

The chain combines TRBV27 with TRBJ2-1, with TRBD2 identical over 7 bases. Trimming removed 6 bases from V and 4 bases from J; junction bases left unmatched: 9. CDR1 and CDR2 from the germline V gene are MNHEY and SMNVEV (reference sequence). The CDR3 runs 15 residues. CDR3 nucleotide sequence: TGTGCCAGCAGCTTGGCTAGCGGCCCTTACAATGAGCAGTTCTTC. Its protein product is CASSLASGPYNEQFF.

The chain couples TRBV19 to TRBJ2-7; 13 positions agree with TRBD2. The CDR3 sequence is 19 residues long. Trimming at V came to 4 bases and at J to 2 bases, leaving 14 bases not matched to a gene. Germline V gene data show CDR1 as LNHDA and CDR2 as SQIVND (reference sequence). The DNA for the CDR3 is TGTGCCAGTAGTACTAGACTAGCGGGAGGAGCTGCGGTAACCTACGAGCAGTACTTC. It specifies CASSTRLAGGAAVTYEQYF. Full variable domain (outside the CDR3, taken from reference TRBV19 and TRBJ2-7): DGGITQSPKYLFRKEGQNVTLSCEQNLNHDAMYWYRQDPGQGLRLIYYSQIVNDFQKGDIAEGYSVSREKKESFPLTVTSAQKNPTAFYLCASSTRLAGGAAVTYEQYFGPGTRLTVT.

V and J are TRBV19 and TRBJ2-5; no clear D gene. The CDR3 contains 13 residues. Germline V gene lookup returns CDR1 LNHDA and CDR2 SQIVND (reference sequence). Trimming took 3 bases from V and 5 from J, leaving 10 bases between them. The CDR3 loop is CASSIWLGETQYF. CDR3 bases: TGTGCCAGTAGTATTTGGCTCGGGGAGACCCAGTACTTC.